A single sample gave rise to the 5 T cell receptor beta chains below, sequenced in a study of molecular identifiers for immune sequencing clone quantification. TCRdb independently ran MiXCR on the PCR reads; one entry per CDR3 protein. There are tens of thousands of distinct CDR3 sequences in the sample; under 30% occur only once, and 1.5% to 2% lies in the top ten. The sample taken for sequencing was naive CD8+ T cells from blood, with Jurkat cell RNA spiked in. The subset: FACS-sorted CD8+CD4-CCR7+CD45RA+ naive T cells. These receptors were obtained from a human donor in good health. Some libraries in this study had Jurkat cell RNA spiked in.

Points on this clonotype: Just one base apart from a much larger clone, this may be a read error. The chain uses TRBV4-3 and TRBJ2-7, with D unresolved. Per the germline V gene, CDR1 is LGHNA and CDR2 is YSLEER. The CDR3 runs 17 residues. The CDR3 reads CARSQGSQRPSPYEQYF. In DNA form, the CDR3 reads TGCGCCCGCAGCCAAGGGTCCCAGAGGCCTTCCCCCTACGAGCAGTACTTC.

This clonotype has just a few counts. A much larger clone lies one base from this, so it may be a read error. The chain couples TRBV4-1 to TRBJ2-3; TRBD1 aligns across 12 bases. Germline V gene data show CDR1 as MGHRA and CDR2 as YSYEKL. This CDR3 has 17 amino acids. The CDR3 sequence: CAGSLRGDRGLVDTQYF. In DNA form, the CDR3 reads TGCGCCGGCAGTCTGAGGGGGGACAGGGGGCTGGTTGATACGCAGTATTTT.

This clonotype was detected many times. The V gene is TRBV7-9, the J gene TRBJ2-7; 10 nucleotides match TRBD1. Germline CDR1 SEHNR, CDR2 FQNEAQ (reference sequence). Losses at the gene ends were 4 bases for V and 4 bases for J; bases not matched to a gene: 13. The CDR3 has 17 amino acids. As DNA, the CDR3 is TGTGCCAGCAGCTCCCAAGCCGATAGACAGGGGGCTTACGAGCAGTACTTC. It is translated as CASSSQADRQGAYEQYF.

This clonotype showed up many times. The chain links TRBV28 to TRBJ1-1; unclear D gene. Trimming removed 7 bases at V and 5 bases at J, with 14 bases between. Germline CDR1 and CDR2: MDHEN and SYDVKM. This CDR3 has 13 amino acids. CDR3 sequence reads: CASTGPGWTEAFF. The CDR3 DNA follows: TGTGCCAGCACCGGACCAGGTTGGACTGAAGCTTTCTTT.

The rearrangement joins TRBV20-1 to TRBJ2-3; maybe TRBD2 (6 bases). V was cut by 0 bases and J by 6 bases, with 13 bases left in between. The CDR3 runs to 14 residues. CDR1 DFQATT and CDR2 SNEGSKA come from the germline V gene (reference sequence). This CDR3 reads CSARDLGGLDTQYF. The CDR3 nucleotides are TGCAGTGCTAGAGATCTTGGAGGGCTGGATACGCAGTATTTT.